These T cell receptor beta chains were read from a single sample in a study of blood T cell repertoires in COVID-19. Repertoires were generated with immunoSEQ multiplex PCR, while TCRdb's copy carries only in-frame clones and drops some. The sample lists about 160,000 clones, roughly 88% occurring once. Sequencing used peripheral blood. The source of these receptors is a man between 18 and 29 years old with acute or convalescent COVID-19. Both conserved end residues are part of each CDR3. D genes are given only for firm matches. Size is stated for part of the rows, as once, few or many counts, or as a class when the clone is expanded.

len	d_gene	abundance	j_gene	v_gene	CDR3nt	CDR3aa
15	.	.	TRBJ1-1	TRBV9	TGTGCCAGCAGCGTAGGGGGGGTTCAGAGCACTGAAGCTTTCTTT	CASSVGGVQSTEAFF
11	.	.	TRBJ1-2	TRBV18	TGTGCCAGCTCCCTCGGGGGTGGCTACACCTTC	CASSLGGGYTF
13	TRBD1	once	TRBJ2-7	TRBV7-9	TGTGCCAGCAGCTTCGGACAGGGGGGAGAGCAGTACTTC	CASSFGQGGEQYF
14	TRBD2	.	TRBJ2-2	TRBV10-2	TGCGCCACGGGACTAGCGGGGAACACCGGGGAGCTGTTTTTT	CATGLAGNTGELFF
14	TRBD2	.	TRBJ2-3	TRBV6-5	TGTGCCAGCAGATTAGCGGGGACCACAGATACGCAGTATTTT	CASRLAGTTDTQYF
14	.	.	TRBJ1-1	TRBV19	TGTGCCAGTACTGCGGGACCTGGCGACACTGAAGCTTTCTTT	CASTAGPGDTEAFF
17	TRBD1	.	TRBJ1-2	TRBV27	TGTGCCAGCAGTCTTATCCCCTCAGGGGGCGCAAGCTATGGCTACACCTTC	CASSLIPSGGASYGYTF
16	TRBD2	.	TRBJ2-3	TRBV19	TGTGCCAGTAGTACAGAGGGACTAGCGGGATGGGATACGCAGTATTTT	CASSTEGLAGWDTQYF
13	.	once	TRBJ1-2	TRBV30	TGTGCCTGGAGTGTTGCGCAGGGCGGCGGCTACACCTTC	CAWSVAQGGGYTF
13	TRBD1	.	TRBJ2-7	TRBV27	TGTGCCAGCAGTTCCGGGACAGGGTCCGAGCAGTACTTC	CASSSGTGSEQYF
17	TRBD2	few	TRBJ2-5	TRBV5-6	TGTGCCAGCAGCTTGTTCGGAGGGCTAGCGGGGGAAGAGACCCAGTACTTC	CASSLFGGLAGEETQYF
14	.	.	TRBJ2-7	TRBV6-5	TGTGCCAGCAGTCCGCCCCGGGACATCTACGAGCAGTACTTC	CASSPPRDIYEQYF
15	.	.	TRBJ2-1	TRBV7-2	TGTGCCAGCAGCTCCCGGACATACTCCTACAATGAGCAGTTCTTC	CASSSRTYSYNEQFF
16	.	.	TRBJ1-4	TRBV10-3	TGTGCCATCAGTGAGTCGTCGGGGGCAACTAATGAAAAACTGTTTTTT	CAISESSGATNEKLFF
15	TRBD1	.	TRBJ1-5	TRBV4-1	TGCGCCAGCAGCCAAGTGACAGGGGTCTTTCAGCCCCAGCATTTT	CASSQVTGVFQPQHF
15	TRBD1	.	TRBJ1-4	TRBV6-5	TGTGCCAGCGCCTTAACCGGGACAGGGGGCGAAAAACTGTTTTTT	CASALTGTGGEKLFF
16	.	.	TRBJ2-2	TRBV5-6	TGTGCCAGCAGCCCTGGAATTTATCGGGGGACCGGGGAGCTGTTTTTT	CASSPGIYRGTGELFF
13	.	.	TRBJ2-3	TRBV7-8	TGTGCCAGCAGCTTAGCGGTCCGCGGTACGCAGTATTTT	CASSLAVRGTQYF
18	TRBD1	once	TRBJ1-6	TRBV3-1/TRBV3-2	TGTGCCAGCAGCCATGAAGGGACAGCCCAACTATATAATTCACCCCTCCACTTT	CASSHEGTAQLYNSPLHF
15	.	.	TRBJ1-1	TRBV3-1/TRBV3-2	TGTGCCAGCAGCCCCCGGGGGTTCGGGGACACTGAAGCTTTCTTT	CASSPRGFGDTEAFF
14	.	.	TRBJ2-5	TRBV11-2	TGTGCCAGCAGCTTAGGGCCATACCAAGAGACCCAGTACTTC	CASSLGPYQETQYF
15	TRBD1	once	TRBJ1-1	TRBV9	TGTGCCAGCAGCGCGGACAGGGTGGCGAACACTGAAGCTTTCTTT	CASSADRVANTEAFF
13	.	.	TRBJ1-5	TRBV7-9	TGTGCCAGCAGCTTAGATTACAGTCAGCCCCAGCATTTT	CASSLDYSQPQHF
15	.	.	TRBJ2-7	TRBV15	TGTGCCACCAGCAGAGATAGGCTAGCAGCCTACGAGCAGTACTTC	CATSRDRLAAYEQYF
16	.	.	TRBJ2-1	TRBV9	TGTGCCAGCAGCGTAGGTCAGGGTAGCTCCTACAATGAGCAGTTCTTC	CASSVGQGSSYNEQFF
16	.	once	TRBJ1-1	TRBV12-5	TGTGCTAGTGGTTTGACATTCGGACAGCAGAACACTGAAGCTTTCTTT	CASGLTFGQQNTEAFF
14	.	.	TRBJ2-5	TRBV7-2	TGTGCCAGCAGCTTGGGAGGACTACAAGAGACCCAGTACTTC	CASSLGGLQETQYF
14	TRBD2	.	TRBJ2-1	TRBV6-2/TRBV6-3	TGTGCCAGCAGTCGACTAGCGGGAGGACGGGAGCAGTTCTTC	CASSRLAGGREQFF
15	.	.	TRBJ2-1	TRBV7-9	TGTGCCAGCAGCTCAGGGACTGGGAAAGACAATGAGCAGTTCTTC	CASSSGTGKDNEQFF
15	.	.	TRBJ2-5	TRBV20-1	TGCAGTGCTAGTGATAGGGCAGGGGGAGGAGAGACCCAGTACTTC	CSASDRAGGGETQYF
13	.	.	TRBJ2-2	TRBV9	TGTGCCAGCAGCGTACAAAGCTTCGGGGAGCTGTTTTTT	CASSVQSFGELFF
16	TRBD2	once	TRBJ2-3	TRBV9	TGTGCCAGCAGCGTAGGAACTAGCGGGAGGTCAGATACGCAGTATTTT	CASSVGTSGRSDTQYF